The 14 T cell receptor beta chains reported below all come from one sample, sequenced in a study of blood T cells in healthy people across ages. A sample-barcoded 5' primer and a J-beta primer mix were used in a second PCR of about 7 to 12 cycles. Via MiXCR, TCRdb re-called the 5' RACE reads, giving one row per CDR3 protein. The table lists 800,000 to 1,000,000 distinct CDR3 sequences, roughly 52% of them singletons. The source material was blood. All receptors derive from a man in his thirties or forties in good health.

This clonotype came up a few times. The CDR3 region is CASSYSIASGGARETQYF. In DNA, the CDR3 is TGTGCCAGCAGTTACTCGATTGCTAGCGGGGGGGCTCGCGAGACCCAGTACTTC. This rearrangement joins TRBV6-5 to TRBJ2-5; 12 bases map to TRBD2. The CDR3 consists of 18 residues. Trimming cost V 0 bases and J 5 bases; bases outside gene matches: 10. Germline lookup yields CDR1 MNHEY and CDR2 SVGAGI.

The V gene is TRBV14, the J gene TRBJ2-2; tentatively, D is TRBD2 (6 bases). The CDR3 has 14 residues. Deletions cut 4 bases from V and 4 bases from J, with 10 bases between. The germline V gene has CDR1 SGHDN and CDR2 FVKESK. The CDR3 sequence is CASSRGLTTGELFF. The CDR3 DNA reads as TGTGCCAGCAGCCGGGGACTTACCACCGGGGAGCTGTTTTTT.

The V gene is TRBV3-1, the J gene TRBJ2-5, with D perhaps assigned TRBD1 or TRBD2 (5 bases each). Trimming left V 6 bases short and J 9 bases short, with 14 bases between. Germline CDR1 LGHDT, CDR2 YNNKEL (reference sequence). The CDR3 contains 12 residues. The CDR3 DNA is TGTGCCAGCAGTCCTCTAGGGACGGCCCAGTACTTC. Translated: CASSPLGTAQYF.

This clonotype was observed a handful of times. The V call is TRBV9, the J call TRBJ2-2, with a possible D match to TRBD1 (5 bases). The V gene lost 4 bases and the J gene lost 5 bases, with 18 bases spanning the gap. CDR3 size: 16 residues. From germline, CDR1 is SGDLS and CDR2 YYNGEE. Here the CDR3 reads CASSPRQPVGTGELFF. CDR3 in DNA: TGTGCCAGCAGCCCCAGACAGCCCGTAGGGACCGGGGAGCTGTTTTTT.

This rearrangement joins TRBV10-3 to TRBJ2-4; TRBD2 agrees at 11 bases. The J call is in doubt because the DNA end fits TRBJ2-7 better. The germline CDR1 and CDR2 sequences are ENHRY and SYGVKD. This CDR3 is 15 amino acids long. CDR3: CAKTATSGVTHEQYF. The CDR3 DNA sequence: TGTGCCAAGACGGCGACTAGCGGGGTCACCCACGAGCAGTACTTC.

This chain connects TRBV9 to TRBJ2-1, with 7 bases fitting TRBD2. CDR1 and CDR2 (germline): SGDLS, YYNGEE. This CDR3 has 16 amino acids. With 0 bases clipped from V and 8 bases from J, the junction kept 11 bases outside the gene matches. CDR3 nucleotides: TGTGCCAGCAGCGTAGGGGGCGGGAGCTTTACTGATGAGCAGTTCTTC. This gives the protein CASSVGGGSFTDEQFF.

This clonotype was seen only a few times. The chain is built from TRBV6-5 and TRBJ2-5; a weak D match, TRBD2 (7 bases). With 7 bases removed from V and 2 bases from J, the gap between germline ends came to 14 bases. Looked up from germline, CDR1 is MNHEY and CDR2 is SVGAGI. The CDR3 has 14 residues. The CDR3 nucleotides are TGTGCCAGCAATGCGGCGGGGGCTCAAGAGACCCAGTACTTC. Translation: CASNAAGAQETQYF.

The chain recombines TRBV3-1 with TRBJ2-4, with D perhaps TRBD1 or TRBD2 (5 bases each). The end of the DNA is better explained by TRBJ2-5, so the J call may be wrong. CDR1 is LGHDT and CDR2 is YNNKEL in the germline V gene (reference sequence). The CDR3 is 14 amino acids. This CDR3 is CASSHLGDQETQYF. The CDR3 DNA follows: TGTGCCAGCAGCCACCTGGGGGATCAGGAGACCCAGTACTTC.

This clonotype occurred many times. This sequence joins TRBV5-1 and TRBJ2-3; maybe TRBD2 (6 bases). This CDR3 is 18 amino acids long. Trimming pared 2 bases from V and 2 bases from J, leaving 21 bases between. Germline CDR1 is SGHRS and CDR2 is YFSETQ. CDR3 sequence: CASSFFPRGTGDTDTQYF. CDR3 DNA sequence: TGCGCCAGCAGCTTCTTCCCTCGTGGGACGGGGGACACAGATACGCAGTATTTT.

The chain uses TRBV4-1 and TRBJ2-2; D is unresolved. In germline, CDR1 is MGHRA, CDR2 YSYEKL. The germline V and J ends were trimmed by 4 bases and 0 bases, with 9 bases remaining between them. This CDR3 is 15 amino acids long. CDR3 sequence (DNA): TGCGCCAGCAGCCCGCCGGAATCGAACACCGGGGAGCTGTTTTTT. Residues: CASSPPESNTGELFF.

Worth noting for this clonotype: Sequence at one end of the junction differs from germline and may be a read error. The chain joins TRBV7-7 to TRBJ2-5, with a tentative D call TRBD2 (6 bases). The germline CDR1 and CDR2 sequences are SSHAT and FNYEAQ (reference sequence). The CDR3 consists of 14 residues. CDR3 coding DNA: TGTGCTAGCAGCTTAGAAGGTCTAGCGGAGACCCAGTACTTC. This gives the protein CASSLEGLAETQYF.

This clonotype was counted once. The chain joins TRBV21-1 to TRBJ1-5; the D call TRBD1 from the table was never checked on the DNA. TRBV21-1 is described as a pseudogene. The CDR3 totals 17 residues. CDR3 in DNA: TGTGCCAGCAGCAAAAAAACTCGAGGGGCTAGCAATCAGCCCCAGCATTTT. It specifies CASSKKTRGASNQPQHF.

The V gene is TRBV20-1, the J gene TRBJ1-2; D is unclear. V lost 3 bases, J lost 4 bases, and 15 bases lay in between. This CDR3 is built from 14 residues. From germline, CDR1 is DFQATT and CDR2 SNEGSKA (reference sequence). CDR3 residues: CSASFGVRGYGYTF. The CDR3 bases are TGCAGTGCTAGCTTCGGGGTGAGAGGCTATGGCTACACCTTC.

The V gene is TRBV6-2 or TRBV6-3, the J gene TRBJ2-1; 12 bases agree with TRBD2. Germline V lookup: CDR1 MNHEY, CDR2 SVGEGT. V was pared by 4 bases and J by 0 bases, with 7 bases of the junction left unmatched. The CDR3 contains 18 residues. CDR3 in amino acids: CASSFRLAGGGSYNEQFF. CDR3 sequence (DNA): TGTGCCAGCAGTTTTCGGCTAGCGGGGGGGGGCTCCTACAATGAGCAGTTCTTC.